This TCR beta chain comes out of a study of T cells after posttransplantation cyclophosphamide. Some clones are missing from TCRdb's copy, which holds only in-frame ones; the method was immunoSEQ multiplex PCR. Altogether 28,000 or so clones are present, approximately 90% being singletons, with the ten largest covering under 3.5%. Between the trimmed V and J ends, which lost 8 bases and 5 bases, there was a span of 15 bases. The CDR3 sequence is 13 residues long. Germline assignment: CDR1 MGHRA and CDR2 YSYEKL. The sequence came from a man aged 50-60 years. Material: PBMCs. The V and J genes are TRBV4-1 and TRBJ1-1; D not certain. As DNA, the CDR3 is TGCGCCAGCGCCGCCGGGTCGGCGACTGAAGCTTTCTTT. Its protein product is CASAAGSATEAFF.